This T cell receptor (beta chain) was captured in a study of shared clonotypes between healthy human individuals. Naive CD8 cells, CD45RO-negative and positively selected for CCR7, excluded terminally differentiated effector memory CD45RA+ cells. At the deep level, the assay was run. Each sorted subset replicate got 200 ng genomic DNA, roughly 27,000 genomes. Only in-frame clones appear in the TCRdb table, and some are missing; sequencing was by immunoSEQ multiplex PCR. The table includes some 2,000,000 clones, approximately 95% detected once. About this clone itself: Different DNA sequences within this sample yield the same CDR3.

The ends lost 0 bases at V and 1 base at J; junction bases unmatched: 1. Looked up from germline, CDR1 is MNHEY and CDR2 is SMNVEV (reference sequence). This CDR3 contains 15 residues. Sequencing was done on a sample of naive CD8+ T cells sorted from blood. The chain employs TRBV27 and TRBJ1-1, with 8 nucleotides matching TRBD1. The origin of this receptor is a young man in good health. The CDR3 is CASSLSGTGNTEAFF. The CDR3 DNA follows: TGTGCCAGCAGTTTATCGGGGACAGGGAACACTGAAGCTTTCTTT.